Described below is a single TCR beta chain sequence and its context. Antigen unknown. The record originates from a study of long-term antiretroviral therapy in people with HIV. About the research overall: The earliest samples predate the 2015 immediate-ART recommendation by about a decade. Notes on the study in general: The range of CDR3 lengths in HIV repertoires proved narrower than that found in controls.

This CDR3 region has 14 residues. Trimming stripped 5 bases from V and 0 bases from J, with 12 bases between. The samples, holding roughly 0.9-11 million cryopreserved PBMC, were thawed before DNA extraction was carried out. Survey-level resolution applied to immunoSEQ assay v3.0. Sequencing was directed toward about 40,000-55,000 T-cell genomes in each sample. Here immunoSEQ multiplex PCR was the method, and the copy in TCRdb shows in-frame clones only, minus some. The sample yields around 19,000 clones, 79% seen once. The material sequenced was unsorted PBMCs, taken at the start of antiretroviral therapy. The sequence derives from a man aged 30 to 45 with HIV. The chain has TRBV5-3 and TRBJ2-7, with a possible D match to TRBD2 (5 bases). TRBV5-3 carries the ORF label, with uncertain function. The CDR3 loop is CARRLAPSSYEQYF. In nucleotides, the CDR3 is TGTGCCAGAAGGTTAGCGCCCAGCTCCTACGAGCAGTACTTC.